The entry below describes one T cell receptor beta chain. This CDR3 spans 14 amino acids. V lost 2 bases and J lost 6, with 11 bases in between. This entry is derived from a study of early T cells in non-severe SARS-CoV-2 infection. The wider study: Sequenced material consisted of bulk RNA (from unsorted whole blood), and chains were unpaired.

Separate cDNA molecules each had unique molecular identifiers attached to them. TCRdb re-analysed the 5' RACE reads in MiXCR, keeping a single row per CDR3 protein. Of some 88,000 distinct CDR3 sequences in the sample, approximately 15% were seen once. The chain combines TRBV12-3 or TRBV12-4 with TRBJ1-5; no clear D. The receptor was derived from an adult who was a healthcare worker with PCR-confirmed SARS-CoV-2 infection or an uninfected control (not recorded which). Sequenced material: whole blood, taken at baseline. In nucleotides, the CDR3 is TGTGCCAGCAGTTTATACGACACCTTTCAGCCCCAGCATTTT. This translates into CASSLYDTFQPQHF.